What follows are 29 T cell receptor beta chains derived from one specimen sequenced in a study of blood T cells in healthy people across ages. Primed by a sample-barcoded 5' primer and a J-beta primer mix, a second PCR proceeded for roughly 6 to 12 cycles. TCRdb re-called the 5' RACE reads with MiXCR, one entry per CDR3 protein. This sample has fewer than 800,000 distinct CDR3 sequences, with roughly 25% found just once. This sample also appeared in a second study, on T cells of mothers and their children.

The sequencing input was blood. These TCRs come from a boy under 18 in good health.

The V and J genes are TRBV6-5 and TRBJ1-2, with D uncertain. Germline values: CDR1 MNHEY, CDR2 SVGAGI. The CDR3 runs 15 residues. Trimming took 4 bases from V and 7 from J, leaving 19 bases between them. This CDR3 reads CASSSTADLSGGYTF. As DNA, the CDR3 is TGTGCCAGCAGTTCGACCGCGGACTTGAGTGGTGGCTACACCTTC.

Only a few counts were recorded for this clonotype. V usage is TRBV7-9 and J usage is TRBJ1-4, with 7 bases identical to TRBD1. The CDR3 contains 15 residues. The V gene's germline CDR1 is SEHNR and CDR2 FQNEAQ (reference sequence). V lost 5 bases and J lost 5; bases outside the gene matches: 8. Here the CDR3 DNA reads TGTGCCAGCAGCACGGTGGGGGGACAGAATGAAAAACTGTTTTTT. Translated, it gives CASSTVGGQNEKLFF. Looking up the rest from reference TRBV7-9 and TRBJ1-4 gives the full variable domain: DTGVSQNPRHKITKRGQNVTFRCDPISEHNRLYWYRQTLGQGPEFLTYFQNEAQLEKSRLLSDRFSAERPKGSFSTLEIQRTEQGDSAMYLCASSTVGGQNEKLFFGSGTQLSVL.

This clonotype was seen a handful of times. The chain is built from TRBV5-1 and TRBJ2-3; D might be TRBD1 (7 bases). V lost 4 bases and J 2 bases, leaving 20 bases between the germline ends. The CDR3 covers 17 residues. Germline V lookup: CDR1 SGHRS, CDR2 YFSETQ. CDR3 residues: CASSPDPGGPSTDTQYF. For the CDR3, the DNA is TGCGCCAGCAGCCCTGACCCAGGGGGGCCATCCACAGATACGCAGTATTTT.

The chain employs TRBV4-2 and TRBJ2-1; D unresolved. The closer fit of TRBJ2-7 to the DNA end suggests the J call may be wrong. CDR1 is LGHNA, CDR2 YNFKEQ, per germline. This CDR3 is 13 amino acids long. The CDR3 DNA sequence: TGTGCCAGCAGCCGGCGGATGTTGGACGAGCAGTACTTC. Translated: CASSRRMLDEQYF.

The chain combines TRBV10-3 with TRBJ2-5; either TRBD1 or TRBD2 may fit D (5 bases each). CDR3 size: 14 residues. Germline loops: CDR1 ENHRY, CDR2 SYGVKD. V lost 2 bases and J 2 bases, leaving 9 bases between the germline ends. The CDR3 sequence is CAISEMWGQETQYF. In nucleotides, the CDR3 is TGTGCCATCAGTGAGATGTGGGGGCAAGAGACCCAGTACTTC.

This chain joins TRBV4-1 and TRBJ2-4, with TRBD1 matching 7 bases. Germline V CDR1 and CDR2: MGHRA, YSYEKL. The CDR3 contains 19 residues. J gave up 2 bases and V 1 base, and 14 bases lay outside the gene matches. The chain's CDR3 is CASSQGLLGRGSSKNIQYF. Written as DNA, the CDR3 is TGCGCCAGCAGCCAAGGACTGCTCGGCAGGGGGTCATCCAAAAACATTCAGTACTTC.

The gene calls are TRBV29-1 and TRBJ1-1, with a possible D match to TRBD1 (5 bases). Germline-derived CDR1 and CDR2 are SQVTM and ANQGSEA. This CDR3 is built from 15 residues. V was cut by 0 bases and J by 5 bases, with 16 bases left in between. CDR3 amino acids: CSVEDQRGQKTEAFF. The CDR3 nucleotides are TGCAGCGTTGAAGATCAGAGGGGTCAAAAGACTGAAGCTTTCTTT.

The J gene is TRBJ2-5, the V gene TRBV5-1, with TRBD1 as a possible D gene (7 bases). CDR1 SGHRS and CDR2 YFSETQ come from the germline V gene. CDR3 length: 14 amino acids. The V end was cut by 3 bases, the J end by 1 base, with 10 bases between. CDR3 protein: CASSWGDSQETQYF. The CDR3 DNA is TGCGCCAGCAGCTGGGGGGACAGCCAAGAGACCCAGTACTTC.

This clonotype was picked up a small number of times. The rearrangement joins TRBV11-3 to TRBJ2-3; 10 positions agree with TRBD2. The J segment lost 3 bases and the V segment lost 5 bases, leaving 5 bases of the junction unmatched. The CDR3 sequence is 15 residues long. Germline V CDR1 and CDR2: SGHNT, YENEEA. This chain's CDR3 is CASSQSGGVTDTQYF. The CDR3 coding sequence is TGTGCCAGCAGCCAAAGCGGGGGGGTTACAGATACGCAGTATTTT.

The chain is built from TRBV14 and TRBJ2-3, with D unresolved. The ends were cut back, 4 bases at V and 8 bases at J, with 10 bases in the middle. CDR3 length equals 12 residues. The V gene's germline CDR1 is SGHDN and CDR2 FVKESK. The CDR3 sequence is CASSPTMGTQYF. The CDR3, as DNA: TGTGCCAGCAGCCCTACAATGGGTACGCAGTATTTT.

The chain uses TRBV28 and TRBJ2-1; perhaps D is TRBD1 or TRBD2 (6 bases each). From germline, CDR1 is MDHEN and CDR2 SYDVKM. V was clipped by 3 bases and J by 4 bases, with 16 bases between them. CDR3 length: 16 residues. CDR3 protein: CASSFSRGTPYNEQFF. As DNA, the CDR3 is TGTGCCAGCAGTTTCAGCCGCGGGACACCGTACAATGAGCAGTTCTTC.

J is TRBJ2-5 and V is TRBV7-9; TRBD2 matches at 7 bases. The CDR3 totals 14 residues. Germline V gene sequence: CDR1 SEHNR, CDR2 FQNEAQ (reference sequence). Germline trimming cut 5 bases from V and 5 bases from J; bases unmatched to any gene: 8. This CDR3 is CASSGVRERETQYF. The CDR3 coding sequence is TGTGCCAGCAGCGGCGTGCGGGAGCGGGAGACCCAGTACTTC.

The chain recombines TRBV29-1 with TRBJ1-1, with TRBD1 matching over 7 bases. CDR3 length: 12 amino acids. J lost 8 bases, V lost 3 bases, and 6 bases had no gene match. Germline V lookup: CDR1 SQVTM, CDR2 ANQGSEA. The CDR3, as DNA: TGCAGCGTTGATGGGCAGGGGGGAGAAGCTTTCTTT. Translation gives CSVDGQGGEAFF.

The chain recombines TRBV28 with TRBJ2-2; D is uncertain. This CDR3 region has 16 residues. Germline V gives CDR1 MDHEN, CDR2 SYDVKM. The V and J ends lost 3 bases and 0 bases respectively, with 11 bases between them. In DNA, the CDR3 is TGTGCCAGCAGTTTTTTCGGCGCACCGAACACCGGGGAGCTGTTTTTT. Translated: CASSFFGAPNTGELFF.

This clonotype was seen more than once but under ten times. The V and J genes are TRBV4-2 and TRBJ2-5, with a weak D call TRBD2 (5 bases). The J call is doubtful: the DNA matches TRBJ2-7 better. The CDR3 is made up of 15 amino acids. The germline V gene has CDR1 LGHNA and CDR2 YNFKEQ. The DNA of the CDR3 is TGTGCCAGCAGCCAAGCTTCCTCCGGACTTTACGAGCAGTACTTC. This translates into CASSQASSGLYEQYF.

The V call is TRBV6-2 or TRBV6-3, the J call TRBJ2-6; no definite D call. CDR3 length equals 14 residues. Germline V gene data show CDR1 as MNHEY and CDR2 as SVGEGT. Trimming took off 10 bases at V and 0 bases at J, with 10 bases between the two ends. DNA of the CDR3: TGTGCCACCGTGGACCTCTCTGGGGCCAACGTCCTGACTTTC. Its protein is CATVDLSGANVLTF.

This clonotype was seen more than once but under ten times. The chain employs TRBV7-9 and TRBJ1-1, with D uncertain. The CDR3 runs 11 residues. V shed 3 bases and J shed 5 bases, with 4 bases lying between them. Germline assignment: CDR1 SEHNR and CDR2 FQNEAQ (reference sequence). CDR3 residues: CASSLETEAFF. The CDR3 coding sequence is TGTGCCAGCAGCTTGGAAACTGAAGCTTTCTTT.

CDR3 sequence reads: CASSIEWEGTYEQYF. In DNA form, the CDR3 reads TGTGCCAGTAGTATAGAGTGGGAGGGGACCTACGAGCAGTACTTC. The chain uses TRBV19 and TRBJ2-7, with 7 bases lining up with TRBD2. CDR3 size: 15 residues. The germline CDR1 and CDR2 sequences are LNHDA and SQIVND (reference sequence). Trimming at V came to 0 bases and at J to 2 bases, leaving 4 bases not matched to a gene.

The chain employs TRBV9 and TRBJ2-5; 9 bases line up with TRBD1. CDR1 and CDR2 (germline): SGDLS, YYNGEE. The CDR3 contains 16 residues. Trimming removed 2 bases from V and 0 bases from J; junction bases left unmatched: 5. Here the CDR3 DNA reads TGTGCCAGCAGCGTCGGGACAGGGTCGTACCAAGAGACCCAGTACTTC. Protein product: CASSVGTGSYQETQYF.

The genes are TRBV29-1 and TRBJ2-7; D ambiguous. Trimming removed 1 base at V and 2 bases at J, with 9 bases between. Germline loops: CDR1 SQVTM, CDR2 ANQGSEA. This CDR3 has 13 amino acids. The CDR3 DNA follows: TGCAGCGTTGAAGGCGGTTCAGCCTACGAGCAGTACTTC. Encoded protein: CSVEGGSAYEQYF.

The DNA of the CDR3 is TGTGCCAGCAGCCAAGATGGGCCTAGACTAGAGACCCAGTACTTC. Translating gives CASSQDGPRLETQYF. V is TRBV3-1 and J is TRBJ2-5; no reliable D call. The CDR3 length is 15 residues. Germline V gene sequence: CDR1 LGHDT, CDR2 YNNKEL (reference sequence). V lost 0 bases and J lost 4, with 12 bases in between.

This clonotype was counted between two and nine times. V gene TRBV29-1 combines with J gene TRBJ1-1; D is ambiguous. Germline loops: CDR1 SQVTM, CDR2 ANQGSEA. The length of the CDR3 is 13 residues. The V end was cut by 6 bases, the J end by 2 bases, with 13 bases between. This CDR3 reads CSVERQANTEAFF. DNA for the CDR3: TGCAGCGTGGAGAGGCAGGCCAACACTGAAGCTTTCTTT.

The J gene is TRBJ2-7, the V gene TRBV7-8; 10 nucleotides line up with TRBD1. This CDR3 region has 14 residues. The junction had 8 bases not matched to a gene; V was cut back by 5 bases and J by 7 bases. CDR1 and CDR2 from the germline V gene are SGHVS and FQNEAQ. CDR3 coding DNA: TGTGCCAGCAGCCTACCGGGACAGGGGTGGGAGCAGTACTTC. Its protein product is CASSLPGQGWEQYF. Full variable domain (rest looked up from reference TRBV7-8 and TRBJ2-7): GAGVSQSPRYKVAKRGQDVALRCDPISGHVSLFWYQQALGQGPEFLTYFQNEAQLDKSGLPSDRFFAERPEGSVSTLKIQRTQQEDSAVYLCASSLPGQGWEQYFGPGTRLTVT.

Only a few counts were recorded for this clonotype. The genes are TRBV18 and TRBJ2-5; 8 bases line up with TRBD2. CDR1 and CDR2 (germline): KGHSH, LQKENI. There are 15 residues in the CDR3. V was clipped by 1 base and J by 0 bases; unmatched bases: 1. In DNA, the CDR3 is TGTGCCAGCTCACCACAGCGGGAGTACCAAGAGACCCAGTACTTC. Translation gives CASSPQREYQETQYF.

CDR3 coding DNA: TGCAGCGTTTCCCTACTTAGGGAGGAGACTGAAGCTTTCTTT. Encoded protein: CSVSLLREETEAFF. The V and J genes are TRBV29-1 and TRBJ1-1; D not resolved. Germline CDR1 is SQVTM and CDR2 is ANQGSEA. Trimming left V 5 bases short and J 5 bases short, with 18 bases between. This CDR3 has 14 residues.

The rearrangement uses TRBV7-9 and TRBJ2-7; 7 nucleotides agree with TRBD1. Germline V gene data show CDR1 as SEHNR and CDR2 as FQNEAQ (reference sequence). V lost 3 bases, J lost 2 bases, and 4 bases stayed unmatched. CDR3 length: 14 amino acids. The CDR3, as DNA: TGTGCCAGCAGCTTCGGACAGGAACCCTACGAGCAGTACTTC. Protein sequence: CASSFGQEPYEQYF.

This clonotype was observed a few times. The chain joins TRBV12-3 or TRBV12-4 to TRBJ2-1, with D unresolved. Deletions cut 0 bases from V and 10 bases from J, with 4 bases between. The length of the CDR3 is 11 residues. The CDR3 loop is CASSLAGEQFF. The CDR3 DNA reads as TGTGCCAGCAGTTTAGCAGGAGAGCAGTTCTTC.

The gene calls are TRBV27 and TRBJ2-4, with a possible D match to TRBD2 (7 bases). The CDR3 extends over 14 amino acids. Looked up from germline, CDR1 is MNHEY and CDR2 is SMNVEV (reference sequence). V shed 3 bases and J shed 7 bases, with 13 bases lying between them. CDR3 coding DNA: TGTGCCAGCAGTTTCGGGGGGAGGGGGAACATTCAGTACTTC. Translated: CASSFGGRGNIQYF.

This clonotype was picked up a small number of times. This sequence joins TRBV2 and TRBJ2-1, with a weak D call TRBD2 (6 bases). This CDR3 is built from 14 residues. V shed 8 bases and J shed 1 base, with 12 bases lying between them. Germline V CDR1 and CDR2: SNHLY, FYNNEI. The CDR3 sequence is CASGSRGSYNEQFF. As DNA, the CDR3 is TGTGCCAGCGGCTCCCGGGGGTCCTACAATGAGCAGTTCTTC.